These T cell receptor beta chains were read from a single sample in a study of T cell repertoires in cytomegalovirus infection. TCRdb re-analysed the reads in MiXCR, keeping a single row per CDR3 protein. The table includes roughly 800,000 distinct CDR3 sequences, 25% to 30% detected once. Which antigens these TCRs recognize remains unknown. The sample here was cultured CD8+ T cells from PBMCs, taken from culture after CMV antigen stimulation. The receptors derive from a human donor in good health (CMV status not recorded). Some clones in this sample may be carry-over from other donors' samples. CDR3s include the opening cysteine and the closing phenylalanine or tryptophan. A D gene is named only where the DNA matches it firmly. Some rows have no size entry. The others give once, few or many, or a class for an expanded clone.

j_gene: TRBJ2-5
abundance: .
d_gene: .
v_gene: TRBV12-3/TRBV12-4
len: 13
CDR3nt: TGTGCCAGCAGTTTTGGCAGGGCAGAGACCCAGTACTTC
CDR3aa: CASSFGRAETQYF

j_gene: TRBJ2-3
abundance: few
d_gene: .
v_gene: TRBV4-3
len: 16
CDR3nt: TGCGCCAGCAGCCAAGATCTCCCGCCTCCCCCAGATACGCAGTATTTT
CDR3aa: CASSQDLPPPPDTQYF

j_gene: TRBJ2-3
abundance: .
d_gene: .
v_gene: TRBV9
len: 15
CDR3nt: TGTGCCAGCAGCAAAGGACAGATGGGCACAGATACGCAGTATTTT
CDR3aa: CASSKGQMGTDTQYF

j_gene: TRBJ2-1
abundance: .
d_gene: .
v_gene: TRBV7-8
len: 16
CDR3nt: TGTGCCAGCAGCTTAAGACAGGATTTTTCCTACAATGAGCAGTTCTTC
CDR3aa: CASSLRQDFSYNEQFF

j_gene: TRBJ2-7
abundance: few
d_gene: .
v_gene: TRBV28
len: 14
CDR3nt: TGTGCCAGCAGTTCCCCTCCAGGGCGCGACGAGCAGTACTTC
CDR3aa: CASSSPPGRDEQYF

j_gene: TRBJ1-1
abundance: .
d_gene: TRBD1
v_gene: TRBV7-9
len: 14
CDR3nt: TGTGCCAGCAGCTTAGGAGGGGGCCTCGCTGAAGCTTTCTTT
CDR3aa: CASSLGGGLAEAFF

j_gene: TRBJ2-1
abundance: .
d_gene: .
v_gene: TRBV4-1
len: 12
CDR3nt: TGCGCCAGCAGCCAATGGAACAATGAGCAGTTCTTC
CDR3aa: CASSQWNNEQFF

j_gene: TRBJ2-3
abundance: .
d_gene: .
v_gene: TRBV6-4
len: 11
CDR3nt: TGTGCCAGCAGTGACTCGGATACGCAGTATTTT
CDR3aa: CASSDSDTQYF

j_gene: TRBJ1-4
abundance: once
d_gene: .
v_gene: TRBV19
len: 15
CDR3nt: TGTGCCAGTATGGGGGGCTACGCAACTAATGAAAAACTGTTTTTT
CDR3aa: CASMGGYATNEKLFF

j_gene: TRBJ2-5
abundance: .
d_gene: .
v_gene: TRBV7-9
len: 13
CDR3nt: TGTGCCAGCAGCTTAAGTAGCGAAGAGACCCAGTACTTC
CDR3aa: CASSLSSEETQYF

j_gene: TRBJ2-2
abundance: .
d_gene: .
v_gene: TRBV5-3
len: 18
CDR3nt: TGTGCCAGAAGCTTGGCTTTCGGGACTCTCTCTTACACCGGGGAGCTGTTTTTT
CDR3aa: CARSLAFGTLSYTGELFF

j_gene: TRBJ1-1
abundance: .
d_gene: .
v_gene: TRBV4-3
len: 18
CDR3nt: TGCGCCAGCAGCCAAGATCTCAAAGGGCGGCTACGAATGACTGAAGCTTTCTTT
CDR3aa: CASSQDLKGRLRMTEAFF

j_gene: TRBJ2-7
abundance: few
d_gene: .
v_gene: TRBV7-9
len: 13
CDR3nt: TGTGCCAGCACCCAGAACACCCGAGACGAGCAGTACTTC
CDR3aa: CASTQNTRDEQYF

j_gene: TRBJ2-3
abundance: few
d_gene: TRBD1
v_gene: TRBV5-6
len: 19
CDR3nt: TGTGCCAGCAGCTTGATCTGGGCAGGGGGCATGACGAGCACAGATACGCAGTATTTT
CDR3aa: CASSLIWAGGMTSTDTQYF

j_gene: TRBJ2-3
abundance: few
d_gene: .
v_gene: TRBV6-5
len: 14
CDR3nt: TGTGCCAGCACCACAAAAGGGGGGACAGATACGCAGTATTTT
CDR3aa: CASTTKGGTDTQYF

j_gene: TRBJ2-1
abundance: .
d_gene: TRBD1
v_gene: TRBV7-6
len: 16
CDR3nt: TGTGCCAGCAGCTTAAGAGCGCCAGGGGGAAGGAATGAGCAGTTCTTC
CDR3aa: CASSLRAPGGRNEQFF

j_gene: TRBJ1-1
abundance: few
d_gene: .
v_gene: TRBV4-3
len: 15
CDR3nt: TGCGCCAGCAGCGACGGACGGAATCCTCACACTGAAGCTTTCTTT
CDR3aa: CASSDGRNPHTEAFF

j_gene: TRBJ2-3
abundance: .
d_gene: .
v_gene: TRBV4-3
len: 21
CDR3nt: TGCGCCAGCAGCCCCCTGAGGGGGGTAGCGAGAGGAGGTGATAGCACAGATACGCAGTATTTT
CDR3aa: CASSPLRGVARGGDSTDTQYF

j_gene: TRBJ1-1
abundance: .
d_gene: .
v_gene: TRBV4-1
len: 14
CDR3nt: TGCGCCAGCAGCCAAGATCGGGGGGCCCCTGAAGCTTTCTTT
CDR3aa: CASSQDRGAPEAFF

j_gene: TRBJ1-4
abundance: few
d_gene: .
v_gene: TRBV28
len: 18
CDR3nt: TGTGCCAGCAATTTAAGGCCGGTAGGGGGTCGTTTGTATGAAAAACTGTTTTTT
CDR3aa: CASNLRPVGGRLYEKLFF

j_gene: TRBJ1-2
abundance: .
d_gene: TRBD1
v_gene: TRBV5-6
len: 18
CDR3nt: TGTGCCAGCAGCCACCTGAGCTCGGACAGGGCTGTGGCTAAAGGCTACACCTTC
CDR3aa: CASSHLSSDRAVAKGYTF

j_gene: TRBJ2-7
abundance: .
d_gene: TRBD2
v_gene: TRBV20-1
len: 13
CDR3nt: TGCAGTGGAGCGGGGGGGCCGATTTTCGAGCAGTACTTC
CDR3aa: CSGAGGPIFEQYF

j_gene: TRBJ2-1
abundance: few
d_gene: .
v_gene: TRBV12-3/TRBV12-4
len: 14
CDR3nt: TGTGCCAGCCTAACAATTGGATCCTACAATGAGCAGTTCTTC
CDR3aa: CASLTIGSYNEQFF

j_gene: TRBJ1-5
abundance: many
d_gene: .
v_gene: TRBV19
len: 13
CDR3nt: TGTGCCAGTAGGGGGACGGGGGGGCAGCCCCAGCATTTT
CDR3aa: CASRGTGGQPQHF

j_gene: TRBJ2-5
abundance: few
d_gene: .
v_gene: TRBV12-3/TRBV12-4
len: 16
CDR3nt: TGTGCCAGCAGTTTACCCAGGGAGGAGGGCTTGGAGACCCAGTACTTC
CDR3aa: CASSLPREEGLETQYF

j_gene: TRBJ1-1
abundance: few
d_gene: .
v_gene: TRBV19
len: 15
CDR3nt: TGTGCCAGTATTGAGGAGAGACTAGGGGAAACTGAAGCTTTCTTT
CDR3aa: CASIEERLGETEAFF

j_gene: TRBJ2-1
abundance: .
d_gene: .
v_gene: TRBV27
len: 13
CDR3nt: TGTGCCAGCAAACGGGGGCCGTACAATGAGCAGTTCTTC
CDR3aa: CASKRGPYNEQFF